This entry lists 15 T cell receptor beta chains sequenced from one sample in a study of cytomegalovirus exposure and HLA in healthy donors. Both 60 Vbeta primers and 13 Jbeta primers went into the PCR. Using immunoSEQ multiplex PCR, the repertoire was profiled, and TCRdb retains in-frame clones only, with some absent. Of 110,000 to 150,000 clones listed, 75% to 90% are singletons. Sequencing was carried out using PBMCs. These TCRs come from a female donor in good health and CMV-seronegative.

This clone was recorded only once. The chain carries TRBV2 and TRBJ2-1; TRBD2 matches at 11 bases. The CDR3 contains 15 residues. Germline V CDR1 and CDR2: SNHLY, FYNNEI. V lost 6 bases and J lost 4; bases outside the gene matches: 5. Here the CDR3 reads CASRRTSGPYNEQFF. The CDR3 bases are TGTGCCAGCAGACGGACTAGCGGGCCATACAATGAGCAGTTCTTC.

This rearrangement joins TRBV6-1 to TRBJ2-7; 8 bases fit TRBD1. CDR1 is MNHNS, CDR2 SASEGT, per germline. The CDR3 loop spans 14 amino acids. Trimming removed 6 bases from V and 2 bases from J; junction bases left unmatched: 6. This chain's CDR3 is CASRKGQATYEQYF. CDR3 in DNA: TGTGCCAGCAGGAAGGGACAGGCTACCTACGAGCAGTACTTC.

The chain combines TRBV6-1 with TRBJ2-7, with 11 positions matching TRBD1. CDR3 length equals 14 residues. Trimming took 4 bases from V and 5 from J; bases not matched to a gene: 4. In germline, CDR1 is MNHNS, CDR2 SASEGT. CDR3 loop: CASSGGQGANEQYF. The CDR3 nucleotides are TGTGCCAGCAGTGGAGGACAGGGGGCGAACGAGCAGTACTTC.

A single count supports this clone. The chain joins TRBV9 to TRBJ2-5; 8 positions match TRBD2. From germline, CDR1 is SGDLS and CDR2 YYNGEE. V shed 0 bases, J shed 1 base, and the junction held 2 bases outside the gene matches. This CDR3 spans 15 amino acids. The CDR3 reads CASSVAGGTQETQYF. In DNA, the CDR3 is TGTGCCAGCAGCGTAGCGGGAGGGACCCAAGAGACCCAGTACTTC.

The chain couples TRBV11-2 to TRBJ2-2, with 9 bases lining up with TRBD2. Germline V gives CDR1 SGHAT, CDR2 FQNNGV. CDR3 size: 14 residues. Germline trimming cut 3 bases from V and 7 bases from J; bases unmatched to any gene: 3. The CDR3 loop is CASSLPSGDGELFF. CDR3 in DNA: TGTGCCAGCAGCTTGCCTAGCGGGGACGGGGAGCTGTTTTTT. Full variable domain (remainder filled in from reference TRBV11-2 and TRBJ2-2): EAGVAQSPRYKIIEKRQSVAFWCNPISGHATLYWYQQILGQGPKLLIQFQNNGVVDDSQLPKDRFSAERLKGVDSTLKIQPAKLEDSAVYLCASSLPSGDGELFFGEGSRLTVL.

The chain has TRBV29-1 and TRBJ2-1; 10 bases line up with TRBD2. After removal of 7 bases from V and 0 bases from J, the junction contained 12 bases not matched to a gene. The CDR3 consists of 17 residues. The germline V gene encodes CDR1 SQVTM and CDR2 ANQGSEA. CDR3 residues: CSATPGLAPSSYNEQFF. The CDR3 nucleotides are TGCAGCGCCACGCCGGGACTAGCGCCGAGCTCCTACAATGAGCAGTTCTTC.

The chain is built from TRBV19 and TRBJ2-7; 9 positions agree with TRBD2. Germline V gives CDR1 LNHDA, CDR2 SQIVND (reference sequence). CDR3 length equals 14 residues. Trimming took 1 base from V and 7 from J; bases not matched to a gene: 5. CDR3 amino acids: CASSIVSGSEEQYF. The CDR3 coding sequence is TGTGCCAGTAGTATAGTTAGCGGGAGCGAAGAGCAGTACTTC.

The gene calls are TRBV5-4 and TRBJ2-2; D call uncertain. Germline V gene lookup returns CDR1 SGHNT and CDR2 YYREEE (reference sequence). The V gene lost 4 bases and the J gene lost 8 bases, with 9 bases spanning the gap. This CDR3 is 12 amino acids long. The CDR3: CASSEVVGELFF. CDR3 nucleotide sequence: TGTGCCAGCAGCGAGGTAGTAGGGGAGCTGTTTTTT.

CDR3 DNA: TGCGCCAGCACTTTTAGCGGGAGGGATACGCAGTATTTT. Amino acid sequence: CASTFSGRDTQYF. V and J are TRBV10-2 and TRBJ2-3, with TRBD2 matching 10 bases. Germline-derived CDR1 and CDR2 are WSHSY and SAAADI. The V and J ends lost 7 bases and 6 bases, in that order; junction bases with no gene match: 4. The CDR3 is 13 amino acids.

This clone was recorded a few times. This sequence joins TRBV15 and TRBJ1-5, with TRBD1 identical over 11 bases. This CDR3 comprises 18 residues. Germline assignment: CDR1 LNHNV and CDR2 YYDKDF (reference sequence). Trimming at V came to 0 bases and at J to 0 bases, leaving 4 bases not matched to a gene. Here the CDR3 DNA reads TGTGCCACCAGCAGAGAGGGACAGGGGGTCCTTAGCAATCAGCCCCAGCATTTT. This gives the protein CATSREGQGVLSNQPQHF.

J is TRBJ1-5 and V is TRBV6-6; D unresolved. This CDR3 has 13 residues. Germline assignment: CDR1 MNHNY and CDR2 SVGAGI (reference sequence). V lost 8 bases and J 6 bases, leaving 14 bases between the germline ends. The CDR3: CASGRAVSQPQHF. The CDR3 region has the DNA TGTGCCAGCGGGAGGGCGGTGAGTCAGCCCCAGCATTTT.

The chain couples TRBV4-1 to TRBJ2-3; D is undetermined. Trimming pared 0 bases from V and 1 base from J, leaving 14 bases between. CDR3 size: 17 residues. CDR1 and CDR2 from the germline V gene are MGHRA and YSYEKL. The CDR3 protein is CASSQDSPSSRTDTQYF. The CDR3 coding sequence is TGCGCCAGCAGCCAAGACTCGCCTAGTTCCCGCACAGATACGCAGTATTTT.

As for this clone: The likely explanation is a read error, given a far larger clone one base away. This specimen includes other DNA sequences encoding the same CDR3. CDR3 nucleotides: TGTGCCAGCAGCGTAGTCGGAGGAGGGGACGAGCAGTACTTC. This encodes CASSVVGGGDEQYF. The rearrangement joins TRBV9 to TRBJ2-7, with a tentative D call TRBD2 (6 bases). Germline lookup yields CDR1 SGDLS and CDR2 YYNGEE. CDR3 length equals 14 residues. V was shortened by 0 bases and J by 5 bases, with 12 bases between the two germline ends.

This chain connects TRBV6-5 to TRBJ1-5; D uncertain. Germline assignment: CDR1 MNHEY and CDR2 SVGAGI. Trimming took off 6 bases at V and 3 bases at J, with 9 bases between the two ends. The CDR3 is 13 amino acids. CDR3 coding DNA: TGTGCCAGCAGCGACACGCTCAATCAGCCCCAGCATTTT. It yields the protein CASSDTLNQPQHF.

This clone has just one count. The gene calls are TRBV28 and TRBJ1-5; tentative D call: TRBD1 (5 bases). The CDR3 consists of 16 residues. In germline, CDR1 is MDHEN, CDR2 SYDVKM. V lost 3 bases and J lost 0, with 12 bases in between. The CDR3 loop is CASSFIGGHSNQPQHF. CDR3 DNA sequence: TGTGCCAGCAGTTTTATCGGCGGACATAGCAATCAGCCCCAGCATTTT.